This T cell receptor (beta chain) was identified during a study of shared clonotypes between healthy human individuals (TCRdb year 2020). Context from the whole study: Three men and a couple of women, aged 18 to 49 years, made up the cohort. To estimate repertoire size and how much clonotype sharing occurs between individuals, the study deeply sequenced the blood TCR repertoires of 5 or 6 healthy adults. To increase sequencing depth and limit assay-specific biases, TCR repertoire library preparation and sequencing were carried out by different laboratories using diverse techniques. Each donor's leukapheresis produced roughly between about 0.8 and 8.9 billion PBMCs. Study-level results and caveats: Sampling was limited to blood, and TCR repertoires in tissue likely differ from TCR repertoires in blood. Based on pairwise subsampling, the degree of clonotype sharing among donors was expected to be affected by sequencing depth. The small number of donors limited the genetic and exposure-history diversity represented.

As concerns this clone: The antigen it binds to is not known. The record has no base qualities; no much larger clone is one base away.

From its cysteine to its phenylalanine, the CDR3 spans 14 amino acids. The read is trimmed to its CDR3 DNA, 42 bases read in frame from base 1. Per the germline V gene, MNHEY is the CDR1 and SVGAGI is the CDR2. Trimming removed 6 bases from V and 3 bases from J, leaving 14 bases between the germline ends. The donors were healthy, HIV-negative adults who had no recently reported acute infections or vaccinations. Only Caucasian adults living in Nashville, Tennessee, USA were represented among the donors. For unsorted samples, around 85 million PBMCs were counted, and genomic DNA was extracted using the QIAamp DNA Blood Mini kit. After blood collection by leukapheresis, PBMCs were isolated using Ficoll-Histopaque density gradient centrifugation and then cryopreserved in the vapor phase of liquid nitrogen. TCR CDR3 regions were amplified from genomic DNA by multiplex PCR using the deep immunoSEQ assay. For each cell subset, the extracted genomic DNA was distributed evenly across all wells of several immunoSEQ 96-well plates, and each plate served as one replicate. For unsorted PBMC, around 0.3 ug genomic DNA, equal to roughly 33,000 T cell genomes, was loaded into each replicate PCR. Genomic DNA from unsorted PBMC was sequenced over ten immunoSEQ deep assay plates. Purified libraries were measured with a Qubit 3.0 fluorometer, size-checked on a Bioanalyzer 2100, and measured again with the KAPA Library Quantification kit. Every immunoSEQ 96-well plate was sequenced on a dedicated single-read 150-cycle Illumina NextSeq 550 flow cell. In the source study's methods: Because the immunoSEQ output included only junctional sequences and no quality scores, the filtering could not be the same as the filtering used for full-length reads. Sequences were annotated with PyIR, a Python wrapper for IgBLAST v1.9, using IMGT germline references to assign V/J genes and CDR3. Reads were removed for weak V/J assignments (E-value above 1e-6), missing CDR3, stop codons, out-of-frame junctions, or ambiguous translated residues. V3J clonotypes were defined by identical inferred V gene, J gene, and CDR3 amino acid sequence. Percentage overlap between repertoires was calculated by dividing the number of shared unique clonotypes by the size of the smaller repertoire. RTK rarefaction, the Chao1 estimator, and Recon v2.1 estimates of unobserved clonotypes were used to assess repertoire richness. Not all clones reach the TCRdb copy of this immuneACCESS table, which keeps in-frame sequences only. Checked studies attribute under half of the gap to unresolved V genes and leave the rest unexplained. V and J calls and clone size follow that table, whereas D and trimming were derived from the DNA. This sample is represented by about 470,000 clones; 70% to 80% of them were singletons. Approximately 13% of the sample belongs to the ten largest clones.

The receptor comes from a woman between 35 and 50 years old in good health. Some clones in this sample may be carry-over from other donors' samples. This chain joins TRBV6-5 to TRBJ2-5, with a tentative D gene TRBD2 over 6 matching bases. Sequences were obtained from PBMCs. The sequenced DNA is TGTGCCAGCAGCCGCGGGACCAAAGAAGAGACCCAGTACTTC. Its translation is CASSRGTKEETQYF.